These 22 T cell receptor beta chains share one sample of origin, sequenced in a study of cytomegalovirus exposure and HLA in healthy donors (dated by TCRdb to 2015 to 2018). Library generation was performed with the immunoSEQ multiplex PCR assay. A mixture of 60 forward primers for TCR Vbeta segments and 13 reverse primers for TCR Jbeta segments was used in the multiplex PCR. In TCRdb, the immuneACCESS table is reduced to in-frame sequences with V and J assigned. These tables do not hold every clone; where another copy was compared, an unresolved V gene accounts for under half, and the others remain unexplained. This sample comprises more than 45,000 clones, 65% to 85% of them detected only once. Of the sample, 1.6% is held by the ten largest clones. Material: PBMCs. These receptors were taken from a man aged 25 to 40 in good health and CMV-seronegative.

The chain is built from TRBV19 and TRBJ2-2; unclear D gene. Trimming left V 6 bases short and J 3 bases short, with 8 bases between. This CDR3 spans 13 amino acids. Looked up from germline, CDR1 is LNHDA and CDR2 is SQIVND (reference sequence). CDR3 region: CASRIQYTGELFF. The DNA for the CDR3 is TGTGCCAGTAGGATTCAGTACACCGGGGAGCTGTTTTTT.

The V gene is TRBV6-1, the J gene TRBJ1-3; 7 bases are a match to TRBD1. The CDR3 spans 15 residues. With V trimmed by 7 bases and J by 2 bases, 8 bases remained unmatched. Germline loops: CDR1 MNHNS, CDR2 SASEGT. This CDR3 is CASNAGTVPGNTIYF. The CDR3 nucleotides read TGTGCCAGCAACGCCGGGACAGTCCCTGGAAACACCATATATTTT.

CDR3 sequence reads: CASSLPTSGPAYEQYF. The CDR3 DNA reads as TGTGCCAGCAGTTTACCTACTAGCGGCCCCGCCTACGAGCAGTACTTC. The chain combines TRBV28 with TRBJ2-7; 8 nucleotides match TRBD2. Germline V gene data show CDR1 as MDHEN and CDR2 as SYDVKM. J lost 2 bases, V lost 2 bases, and 8 bases had no gene match. This CDR3 has 16 amino acids.

The V call is TRBV6-4, the J call TRBJ1-1; no definite D call. V gave up 6 bases and J gave up 4 bases, with 15 bases separating them. The CDR3 runs 14 residues. Germline CDR1 and CDR2: MRHNA and SNTAGT. The CDR3 sequence: CASRDTDLGTEAFF. CDR3 sequence (DNA): TGTGCCAGCAGAGATACTGACTTGGGCACTGAAGCTTTCTTT.

In its sample, this clone was seen a few times. The chain couples TRBV5-1 to TRBJ2-1; D unclear. This CDR3 is 16 amino acids long. Per germline, CDR1 SGHRS and CDR2 YFSETQ. The V and J ends lost 9 bases and 2 bases respectively, with 21 bases between them. CDR3 residues: CATTASWRAPYNEQFF. The CDR3, as DNA: TGCGCCACCACCGCGAGTTGGAGAGCCCCCTACAATGAGCAGTTCTTC.

The chain couples TRBV5-1 to TRBJ2-1, with unresolved D. CDR3 size: 11 residues. Trimming removed 1 base at V and 7 bases at J, with 3 bases between. Germline V gives CDR1 SGHRS, CDR2 YFSETQ. This chain's CDR3 is CASSLINEQFF. The CDR3 DNA follows: TGCGCCAGCAGCTTGATAAATGAGCAGTTCTTC.

J is TRBJ2-2 and V is TRBV19; 11 bases align to TRBD2. CDR1 LNHDA and CDR2 SQIVND come from the germline V gene (reference sequence). V lost 5 bases, J lost 4 bases, and 9 bases stayed unmatched. CDR3 size: 17 residues. CDR3 bases: TGTGCCAGTAGTTCGTTAGCGGGGGGGCCGGGCACCGGGGAGCTGTTTTTT. Its protein is CASSSLAGGPGTGELFF.

The chain links TRBV18 to TRBJ2-5; 7 bases line up with TRBD2. CDR1 is KGHSH, CDR2 LQKENI, per germline. V lost 0 bases and J lost 5; bases outside the gene matches: 3. The CDR3 is 14 amino acids. In nucleotides, the CDR3 is TGTGCCAGCTCACCACCCGGGACTATTGAGACCCAGTACTTC. It codes for CASSPPGTIETQYF.

The gene calls are TRBV18 and TRBJ1-5, with a tentative D call TRBD1 (5 bases). V lost 6 bases to trimming and J lost 7 bases, with 13 bases between them. Germline V gene lookup returns CDR1 KGHSH and CDR2 LQKENI. The CDR3 is 13 residues long. This CDR3 is CASSPSQDQPQHF. In DNA, the CDR3 is TGTGCCAGCTCTCCGTCACAGGACCAGCCCCAGCATTTT.

This clone turned up a few times. The rearrangement joins TRBV2 to TRBJ2-3; 9 nucleotides match TRBD2. CDR3 length equals 16 residues. V was clipped by 6 bases and J by 4 bases; unmatched bases: 11. Germline CDR1 SNHLY, CDR2 FYNNEI. The CDR3: CASRSELAGLPDTQYF. The CDR3 DNA reads TGTGCCAGCAGGTCCGAGCTAGCGGGACTGCCAGATACGCAGTATTTT.

The CDR3 nucleotides read TGTGCCTGGGGGACAGGGGGGCTCGAGCAGTACTTC. Its translation is CAWGTGGLEQYF. This chain connects TRBV30 to TRBJ2-7; 11 bases are a match to TRBD1. The CDR3 has 12 residues. Trimming took 5 bases from V and 6 from J; bases not matched to a gene: 3. Germline V gene sequence: CDR1 GTSNPN, CDR2 SVGIG (reference sequence).

V and J are TRBV27 and TRBJ2-2; D perhaps matches TRBD1 (5 bases). The germline V and J ends were trimmed by 0 bases and 3 bases, with 8 bases remaining between them. The CDR3 sequence is 15 residues long. In germline, CDR1 is MNHEY, CDR2 SMNVEV (reference sequence). The CDR3, as DNA: TGTGCCAGCAGTTTATCTCGGACATACACCGGGGAGCTGTTTTTT. Translated, it gives CASSLSRTYTGELFF.

This sequence joins TRBV6-1 and TRBJ1-1; the match to TRBD1 covers 10 bases. The CDR3 length is 18 residues. Germline CDR1 reads MNHNS; CDR2 reads SASEGT. V trimming: 2 bases; J trimming: 1 base; junction bases outside the gene matches: 10. The CDR3 sequence: CASSERLTGGERNTEAFF. The CDR3 nucleotides read TGTGCCAGCAGTGAAAGGCTGACAGGGGGCGAGCGGAACACTGAAGCTTTCTTT.

The chain employs TRBV6-6 and TRBJ2-1, with D tentatively TRBD1 (6 bases). Germline CDR1 reads MNHNY; CDR2 reads SVGAGI (reference sequence). V was pared by 5 bases and J by 2 bases, with 16 bases between. This CDR3 contains 16 residues. CDR3 nucleotide sequence: TGTGCCAGCAGTCAGAGAGGGACACTCCCCTACAATGAGCAGTTCTTC. Its protein is CASSQRGTLPYNEQFF.

This clone was picked up a small number of times. V gene TRBV25-1 combines with J gene TRBJ2-3; D possibly corresponds to TRBD1 (7 bases). Germline loops: CDR1 MGHDK, CDR2 SYGVNS. The V gene lost 4 bases and the J gene lost 4 bases, with 15 bases spanning the gap. The CDR3 sequence is 15 residues long. The CDR3 DNA follows: TGTGCCAGCAGTGTAGGGCAGGGGGGCGCAGATACGCAGTATTTT. Protein: CASSVGQGGADTQYF.

V gene TRBV12-2 combines with J gene TRBJ2-3; the D segment call TRBD2 is taken from the table without a DNA check. TRBV12-2 is classified as a pseudogene. The CDR3 is made up of 13 amino acids. The chain's CDR3 is CASRLAVEDTQYF. In nucleotides, the CDR3 is TGTGCAAGTCGCTTAGCGGTGGAGGATACGCAGTATTTT.

The chain uses TRBV21-1 and TRBJ1-4; the table's TRBD1 call for D was not verified on the DNA. TRBV21-1 is shown as a pseudogene. The CDR3 has 14 residues. The CDR3 sequence is CASSNGVRGEKLFF. CDR3 nucleotides: TGTGCCAGCAGCAATGGGGTCAGGGGGGAAAAACTGTTTTTT.

The rearrangement links TRBV11-3 to TRBJ1-5; no reliable D call. The CDR3 loop spans 14 amino acids. Germline values: CDR1 SGHNT, CDR2 YENEEA. With 5 bases removed from V and 3 bases from J, the gap between germline ends came to 11 bases. CDR3 loop: CASSHTRSNQPQHF. The CDR3 nucleotides read TGTGCCAGCAGCCATACTCGGTCCAATCAGCCCCAGCATTTT.

This chain connects TRBV28 to TRBJ2-4, with D tentatively TRBD2 (7 bases). This CDR3 is 14 amino acids long. V was cut by 3 bases and J by 7 bases, with 13 bases left in between. Germline V gives CDR1 MDHEN, CDR2 SYDVKM. CDR3 bases: TGTGCCAGCAGTTTCCGGGGGGCAGGCAACATTCAGTACTTC. As protein: CASSFRGAGNIQYF.

This chain connects TRBV18 to TRBJ1-1, with D possibly TRBD1 on 5 matching bases. The CDR3 runs to 14 residues. CDR1 is KGHSH and CDR2 is LQKENI in the germline V gene. Trimming removed 5 bases from V and 5 bases from J, with 15 bases in between. DNA of the CDR3: TGTGCCAGCTCATTCAGGGCACAGGTGACTGAAGCTTTCTTT. Translating it yields CASSFRAQVTEAFF.

This chain links TRBV10-3 with TRBJ2-5, with TRBD1 identical over 9 bases. The CDR3 is 15 amino acids. V trimming: 1 base; J trimming: 4 bases; junction bases outside the gene matches: 4. Germline lookup yields CDR1 ENHRY and CDR2 SYGVKD. This CDR3 is CAISEYGTGRETQYF. The CDR3 DNA follows: TGTGCCATCAGTGAGTACGGGACAGGGAGAGAGACCCAGTACTTC.

About this clone: A read error may account for a junction end that differs from germline. The chain couples TRBV7-2 to TRBJ2-1, with 10 nucleotides matching TRBD2. The CDR3 consists of 15 residues. From germline, CDR1 is SGHTA and CDR2 FQGNSA. In nucleotides, the CDR3 is TGTGCCAGCAGCCTAGCGGGAGTAGTAGGCAATGAGCAGTTCTTC. Its translation: CASSLAGVVGNEQFF. Combining the CDR3 with reference TRBV7-2 and TRBJ2-1 gives the whole variable domain GAGVSQSPSNKVTEKGKDVELRCDPISGHTALYWYRQSLGQGLEFLIYFQGNSAPDKSGLPSDRFSAERTGGSVSTLTIQRTQQEDSAVYLCASSLAGVVGNEQFFGPGTRLTVL.